This TCR beta chain derives from a study of blood T cell repertoires in COVID-19. Study overall: COVID-19 samples collected from the United States, Italy and Spain covered acute and convalescent phases.

Sequencing used immunoSEQ multiplex PCR; TCRdb keeps in-frame clones, though not all of them. The sample holds some 100,000 clones; roughly 86% are singletons and the top ten take under 30%. The germline V and J ends were trimmed by 2 bases and 2 bases, with 10 bases remaining between them. The CDR3 totals 14 residues. From germline, CDR1 is MNHEY and CDR2 SVGAGI. Input material: peripheral blood. The rearrangement links TRBV6-5 to TRBJ2-7; the D gene is possibly TRBD1 (5 bases). The sequence was obtained from a human donor in a cohort sampled during active COVID-19. CDR3 coding DNA: TGTGCCAGCAGTTACAGCCCCAGGGCCTACGAGCAGTACTTC. This encodes CASSYSPRAYEQYF.